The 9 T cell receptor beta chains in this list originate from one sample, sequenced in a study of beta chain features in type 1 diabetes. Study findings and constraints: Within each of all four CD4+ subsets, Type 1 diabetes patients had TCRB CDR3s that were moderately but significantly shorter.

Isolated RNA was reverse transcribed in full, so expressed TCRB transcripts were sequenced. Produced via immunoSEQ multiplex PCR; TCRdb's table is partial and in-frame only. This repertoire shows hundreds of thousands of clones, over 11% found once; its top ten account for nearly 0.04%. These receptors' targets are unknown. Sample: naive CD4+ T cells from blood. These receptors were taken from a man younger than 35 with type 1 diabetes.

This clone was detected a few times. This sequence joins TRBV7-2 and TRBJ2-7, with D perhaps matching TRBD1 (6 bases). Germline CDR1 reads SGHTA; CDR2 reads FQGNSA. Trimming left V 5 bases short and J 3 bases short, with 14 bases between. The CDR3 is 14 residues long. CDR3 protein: CASSLIRDNYEQYF. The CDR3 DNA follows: TGTGCCAGCAGCCTTATCCGGGACAACTACGAGCAGTACTTC.

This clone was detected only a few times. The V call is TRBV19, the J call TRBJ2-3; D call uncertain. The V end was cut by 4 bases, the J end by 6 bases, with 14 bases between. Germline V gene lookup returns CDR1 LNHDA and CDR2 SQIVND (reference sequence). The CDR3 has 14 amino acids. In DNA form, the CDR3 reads TGTGCCAGTAGTAGACAATCTACACAGGATACGCAGTATTTT. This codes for CASSRQSTQDTQYF.

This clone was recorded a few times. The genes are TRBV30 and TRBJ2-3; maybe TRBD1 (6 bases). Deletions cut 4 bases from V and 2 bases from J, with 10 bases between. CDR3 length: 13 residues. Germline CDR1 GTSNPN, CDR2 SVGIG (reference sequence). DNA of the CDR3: TGTGCCTGGAACCGGGACAACACAGATACGCAGTATTTT. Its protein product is CAWNRDNTDTQYF. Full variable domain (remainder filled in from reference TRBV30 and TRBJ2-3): SQTIHQWPATLVQPVGSPLSLECTVEGTSNPNLYWYRQAAGRGLQLLFYSVGIGQISSEVPQNLSASRPQDRQFILSSKKLLLSDSGFYLCAWNRDNTDTQYFGPGTRLTVL.

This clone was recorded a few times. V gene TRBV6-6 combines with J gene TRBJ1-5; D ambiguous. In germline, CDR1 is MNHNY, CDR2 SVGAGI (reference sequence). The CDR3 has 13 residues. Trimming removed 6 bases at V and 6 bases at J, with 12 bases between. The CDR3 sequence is CASSPKVIQPQHF. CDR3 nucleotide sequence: TGTGCCAGCAGCCCGAAGGTCATTCAGCCCCAGCATTTT.

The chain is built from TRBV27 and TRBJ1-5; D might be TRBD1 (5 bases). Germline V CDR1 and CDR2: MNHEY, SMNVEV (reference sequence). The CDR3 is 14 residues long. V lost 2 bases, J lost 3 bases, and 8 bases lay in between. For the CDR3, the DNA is TGTGCCAGCAGTTTAGTCAGGGACAATCAGCCCCAGCATTTT. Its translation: CASSLVRDNQPQHF.

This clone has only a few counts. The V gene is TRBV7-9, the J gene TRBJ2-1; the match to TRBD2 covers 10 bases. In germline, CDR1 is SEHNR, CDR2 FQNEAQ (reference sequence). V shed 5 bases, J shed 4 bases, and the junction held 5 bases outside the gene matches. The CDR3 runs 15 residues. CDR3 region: CASSISAGGYNEQFF. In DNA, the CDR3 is TGTGCCAGCAGCATCTCAGCGGGAGGGTACAATGAGCAGTTCTTC.

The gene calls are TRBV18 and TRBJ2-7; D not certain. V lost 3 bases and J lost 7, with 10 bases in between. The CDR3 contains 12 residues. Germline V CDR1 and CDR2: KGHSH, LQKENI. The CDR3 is CASSPTVSEQYF. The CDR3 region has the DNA TGTGCCAGCTCACCCACTGTAAGTGAGCAGTACTTC.

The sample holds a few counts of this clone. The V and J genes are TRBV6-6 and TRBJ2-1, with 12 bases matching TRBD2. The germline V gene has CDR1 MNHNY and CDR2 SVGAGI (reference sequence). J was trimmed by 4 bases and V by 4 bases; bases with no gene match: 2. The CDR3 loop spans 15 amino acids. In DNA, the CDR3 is TGTGCCAGCAGTTCCGGGACTAGCGGGTACAATGAGCAGTTCTTC. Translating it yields CASSSGTSGYNEQFF.

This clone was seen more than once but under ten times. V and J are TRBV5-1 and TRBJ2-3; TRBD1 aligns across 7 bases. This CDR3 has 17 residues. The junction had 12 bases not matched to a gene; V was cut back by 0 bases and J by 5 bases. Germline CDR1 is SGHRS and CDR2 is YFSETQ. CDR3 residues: CASSLGLDARGLDTQYF. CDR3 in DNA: TGCGCCAGCAGCTTGGGACTGGATGCGAGGGGGCTAGATACGCAGTATTTT.